This T cell receptor beta chain originates from a study of blood T cell repertoires in COVID-19 (dated by TCRdb to 2018 to 2020). With respect to the entire study: Collaborator samples came from the United States, Italy and Spain and covered acute and convalescent phases of COVID-19. The material from the prospective study consisted of cDNA or gDNA derived from T cells, B-cell-depleted T cells, or PBMCs. Deeply sampled blood TCRbeta repertoires from subjects exposed to, actively infected with, or recovered from COVID-19 were included in the dataset. The repertoires were released in a freely available public database intended as a resource for research on the immune response to SARS-CoV-2. The samples were drawn from the first 160 participants of the ongoing ImmuneRACE study and from roughly 1,300 subjects provided by 6 global collaborators. Nearly every sample came with metadata listing a de-identified subject ID, COVID-19 status, age in years and sex. Where HLA class I and class II types were available, the types were taken from metadata supplied by the sample provider, not from assay-based typing. The paper as a whole reports these results and caveats: The amount of clinical and demographic metadata varied by source and participant and was provided uncurated.

Points on this clone: The specificity of this receptor is unknown. Base qualities are missing; no much larger clone stands one base away.

TCRbeta CDR3 regions were amplified from genomic DNA by means of the immunoSEQ Assay, a bias-controlled multiplex PCR. The authors' pipeline ran thus. Within the assay, amplification of reference gene primers was used to estimate how many nucleated cells each sample contained. To quantify the absolute abundance of each unique TCRbeta CDR3 rearrangement, sequence reads were collapsed and filtered. Productive Simpson clonality was computed per sample as the square root of Simpson's diversity index over productive rearrangements. TCRdb's version of the immuneACCESS table is confined to in-frame rearrangements and falls short of the full clone set. An unresolved V gene accounts for under half of the shortfall where checked; the remainder is of unknown origin. For V, J and clone size, that table is used; D and trimming come from the DNA. The sample contains some 99,000 clones, around nine tenths of them found a single time. Roughly 4.2% of the sample is held by the ten biggest clonotypes.

V is pared back by 6 bases and J by 4 bases, with 16 bases lying between the germline termini. Reading from cysteine to phenylalanine, the CDR3 counts 14 amino acids. The read is trimmed to its CDR3 DNA, 42 bases read in frame from base 1. The CDR1 and CDR2 encoded by the germline V gene are SGHRS and YFSETQ. At one collaborating source in Seattle, patients were enrolled during active infection and were followed longitudinally through the course of disease. Whole blood was collected in K2EDTA tubes by collaborating institutions according to the institutions' own protocols. Collaborator samples were shipped for TCRbeta analysis as frozen whole blood, isolated PBMCs, or DNA extracted from either sample type.

The receptor was isolated from a human donor with COVID-19, enrolled during active disease. The donor label of this sample is uncertain. The sample consisted of peripheral blood. This receptor chain uses TRBV5-1 and TRBJ1-2, with the D segment identity uncertain. The CDR3 here reads CASTPLGRGYGYTF. The nucleotides are TGCGCCAGCACCCCCCTAGGGAGAGGCTATGGCTACACCTTC.